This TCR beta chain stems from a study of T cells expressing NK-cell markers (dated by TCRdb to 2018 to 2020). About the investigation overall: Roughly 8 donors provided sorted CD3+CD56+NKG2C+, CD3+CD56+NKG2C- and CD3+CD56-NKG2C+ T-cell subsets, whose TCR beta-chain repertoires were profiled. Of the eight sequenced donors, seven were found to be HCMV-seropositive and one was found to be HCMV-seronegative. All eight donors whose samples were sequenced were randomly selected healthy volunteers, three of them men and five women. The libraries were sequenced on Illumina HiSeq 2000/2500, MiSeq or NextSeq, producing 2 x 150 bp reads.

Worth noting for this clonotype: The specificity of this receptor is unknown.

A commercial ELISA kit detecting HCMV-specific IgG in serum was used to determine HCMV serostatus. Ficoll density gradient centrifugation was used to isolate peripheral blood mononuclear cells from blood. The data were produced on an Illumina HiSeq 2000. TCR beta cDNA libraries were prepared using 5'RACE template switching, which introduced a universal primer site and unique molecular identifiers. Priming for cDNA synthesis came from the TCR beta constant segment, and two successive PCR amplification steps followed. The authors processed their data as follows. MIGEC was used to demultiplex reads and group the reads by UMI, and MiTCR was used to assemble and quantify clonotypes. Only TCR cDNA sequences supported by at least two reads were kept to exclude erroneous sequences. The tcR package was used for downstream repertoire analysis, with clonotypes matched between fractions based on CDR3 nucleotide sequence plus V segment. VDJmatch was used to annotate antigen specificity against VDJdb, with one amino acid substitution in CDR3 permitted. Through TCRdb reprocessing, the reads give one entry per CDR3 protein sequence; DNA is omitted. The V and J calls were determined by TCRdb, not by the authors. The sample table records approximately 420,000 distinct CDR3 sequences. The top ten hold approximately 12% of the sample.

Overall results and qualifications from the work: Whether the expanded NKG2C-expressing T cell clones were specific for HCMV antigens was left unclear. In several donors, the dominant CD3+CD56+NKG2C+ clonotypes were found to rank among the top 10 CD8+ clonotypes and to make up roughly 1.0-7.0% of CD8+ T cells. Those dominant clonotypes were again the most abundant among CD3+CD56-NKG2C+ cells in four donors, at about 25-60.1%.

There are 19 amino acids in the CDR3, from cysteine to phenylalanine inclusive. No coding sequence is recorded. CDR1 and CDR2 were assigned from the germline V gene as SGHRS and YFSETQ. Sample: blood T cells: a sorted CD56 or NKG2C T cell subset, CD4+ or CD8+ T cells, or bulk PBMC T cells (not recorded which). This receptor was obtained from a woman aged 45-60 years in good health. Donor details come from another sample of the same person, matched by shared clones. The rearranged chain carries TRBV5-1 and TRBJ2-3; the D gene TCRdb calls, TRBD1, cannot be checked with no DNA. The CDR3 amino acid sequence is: CASSLALTGPGVGTDTQYF.